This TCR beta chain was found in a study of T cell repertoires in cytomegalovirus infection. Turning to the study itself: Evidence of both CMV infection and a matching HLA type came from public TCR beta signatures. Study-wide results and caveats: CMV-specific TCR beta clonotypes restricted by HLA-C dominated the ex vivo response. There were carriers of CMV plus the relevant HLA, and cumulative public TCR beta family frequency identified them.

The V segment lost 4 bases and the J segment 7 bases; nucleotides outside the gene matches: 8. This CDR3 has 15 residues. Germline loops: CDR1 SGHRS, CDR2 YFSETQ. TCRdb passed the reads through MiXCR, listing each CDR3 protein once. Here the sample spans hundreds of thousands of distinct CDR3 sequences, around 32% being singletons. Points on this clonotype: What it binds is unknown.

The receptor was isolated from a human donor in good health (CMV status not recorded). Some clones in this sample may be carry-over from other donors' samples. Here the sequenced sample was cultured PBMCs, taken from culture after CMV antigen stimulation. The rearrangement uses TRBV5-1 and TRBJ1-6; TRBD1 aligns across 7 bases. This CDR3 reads CASSADRVENSPLHF. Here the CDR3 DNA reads TGCGCCAGCAGCGCAGACAGGGTCGAAAATTCACCCCTCCACTTT. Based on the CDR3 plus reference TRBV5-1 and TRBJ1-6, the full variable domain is KAGVTQTPRYLIKTRGQQVTLSCSPISGHRSVSWYQQTPGQGLQFLFEYFSETQRNKGNFPGRFSGRQFSNSRSEMNVSTLELGDSALYLCASSADRVENSPLHFGNGTRLTVT.